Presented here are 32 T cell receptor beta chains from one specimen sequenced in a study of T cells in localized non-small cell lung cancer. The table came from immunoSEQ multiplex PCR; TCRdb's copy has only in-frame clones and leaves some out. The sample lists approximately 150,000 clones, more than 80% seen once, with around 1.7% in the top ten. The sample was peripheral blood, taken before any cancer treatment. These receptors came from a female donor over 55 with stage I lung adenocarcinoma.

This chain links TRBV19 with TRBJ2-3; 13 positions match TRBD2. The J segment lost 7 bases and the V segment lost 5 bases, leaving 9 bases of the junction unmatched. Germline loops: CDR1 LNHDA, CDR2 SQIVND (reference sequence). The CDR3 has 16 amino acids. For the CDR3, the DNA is TGTGCCAGTAGTGCCCTCGGGACTAGCGGGACTTATACGCAGTATTTT. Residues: CASSALGTSGTYTQYF.

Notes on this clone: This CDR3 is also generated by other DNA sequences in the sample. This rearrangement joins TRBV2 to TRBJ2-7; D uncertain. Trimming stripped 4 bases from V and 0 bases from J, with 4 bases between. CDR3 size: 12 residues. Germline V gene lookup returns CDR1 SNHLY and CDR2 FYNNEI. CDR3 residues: CASSASSYEQYF. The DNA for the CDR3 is TGTGCCAGCAGTGCGAGCTCCTACGAGCAGTACTTC. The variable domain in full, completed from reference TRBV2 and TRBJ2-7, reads EPEVTQTPSHQVTQMGQEVILRCVPISNHLYFYWYRQILGQKVEFLVSFYNNEISEKSEIFDDQFSVERPDGSNFTLKIRSTKLEDSAMYFCASSASSYEQYFGPGTRLTVT.

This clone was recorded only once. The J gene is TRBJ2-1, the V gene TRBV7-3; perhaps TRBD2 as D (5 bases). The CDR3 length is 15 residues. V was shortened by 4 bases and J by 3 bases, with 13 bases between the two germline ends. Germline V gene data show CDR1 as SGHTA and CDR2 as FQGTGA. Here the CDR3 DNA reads TGTGCCAGCAGCTCCCTTGGAGGAAACTACAATGAGCAGTTCTTC. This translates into CASSSLGGNYNEQFF.

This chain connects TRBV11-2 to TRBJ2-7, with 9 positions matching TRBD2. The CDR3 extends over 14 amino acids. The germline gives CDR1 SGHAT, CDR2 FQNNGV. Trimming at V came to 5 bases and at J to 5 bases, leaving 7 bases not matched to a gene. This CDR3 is CASSPLAGLNEQYF. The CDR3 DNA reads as TGTGCCAGCAGCCCTCTAGCGGGACTCAACGAGCAGTACTTC.

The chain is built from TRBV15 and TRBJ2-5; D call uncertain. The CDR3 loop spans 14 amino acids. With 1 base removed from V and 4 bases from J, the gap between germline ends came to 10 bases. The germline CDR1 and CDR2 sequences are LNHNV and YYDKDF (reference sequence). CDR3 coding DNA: TGTGCCACCAGCAGAGTCAATTCGAGAGAGACCCAGTACTTC. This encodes CATSRVNSRETQYF.

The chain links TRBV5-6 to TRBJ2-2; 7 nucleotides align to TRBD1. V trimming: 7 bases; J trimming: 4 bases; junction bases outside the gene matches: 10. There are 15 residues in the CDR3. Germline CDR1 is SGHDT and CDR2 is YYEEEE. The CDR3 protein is CASSSGQPSTGELFF. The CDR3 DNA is TGTGCCAGCTCTTCGGGACAGCCGAGCACCGGGGAGCTGTTTTTT.

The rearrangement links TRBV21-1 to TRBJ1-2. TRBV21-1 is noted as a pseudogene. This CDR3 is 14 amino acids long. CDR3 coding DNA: TGTGCCAGCAGGCCCGAGGGGGCGCGGGAGGGCTACACCTTC. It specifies CASRPEGAREGYTF.

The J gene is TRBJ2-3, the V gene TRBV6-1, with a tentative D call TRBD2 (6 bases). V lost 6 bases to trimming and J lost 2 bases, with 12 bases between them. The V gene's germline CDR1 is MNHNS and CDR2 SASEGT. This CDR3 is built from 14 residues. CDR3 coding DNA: TGTGCCAGCAGGCTTCTAGCGTTCACAGATACGCAGTATTTT. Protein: CASRLLAFTDTQYF.

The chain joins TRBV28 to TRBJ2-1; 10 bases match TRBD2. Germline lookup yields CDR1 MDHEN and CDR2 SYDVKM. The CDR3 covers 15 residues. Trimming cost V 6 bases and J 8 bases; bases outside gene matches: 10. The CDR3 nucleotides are TGTGCCAGCAGCCCAGCGGGAGGGCCGCGGCATGAGCAGTTCTTC. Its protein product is CASSPAGGPRHEQFF.

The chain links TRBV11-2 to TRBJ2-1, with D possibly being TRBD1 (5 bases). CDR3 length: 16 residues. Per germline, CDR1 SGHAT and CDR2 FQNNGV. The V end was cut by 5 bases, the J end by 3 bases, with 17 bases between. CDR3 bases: TGTGCCAGCAGCCTACGGCAGGGCAGATTCTACAATGAGCAGTTCTTC. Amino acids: CASSLRQGRFYNEQFF.

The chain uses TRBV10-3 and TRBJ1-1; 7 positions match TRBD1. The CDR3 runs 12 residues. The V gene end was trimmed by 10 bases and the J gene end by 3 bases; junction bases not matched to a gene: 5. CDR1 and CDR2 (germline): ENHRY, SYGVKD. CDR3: CATNGQDTEAFF. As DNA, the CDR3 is TGTGCCACCAACGGACAGGACACTGAAGCTTTCTTT.

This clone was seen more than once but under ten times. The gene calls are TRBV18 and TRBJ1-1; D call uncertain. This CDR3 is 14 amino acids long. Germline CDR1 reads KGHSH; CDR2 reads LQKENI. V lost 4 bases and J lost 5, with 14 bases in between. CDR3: CASSLGLGYTEAFF. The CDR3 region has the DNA TGTGCCAGCTCACTCGGGTTGGGGTATACTGAAGCTTTCTTT.

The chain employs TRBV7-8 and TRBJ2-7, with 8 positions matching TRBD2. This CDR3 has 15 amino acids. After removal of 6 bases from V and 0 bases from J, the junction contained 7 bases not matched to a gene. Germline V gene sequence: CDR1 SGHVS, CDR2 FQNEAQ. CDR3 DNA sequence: TGTGCCAGCAGTTCACTAGCGGCGTACTCCTACGAGCAGTACTTC. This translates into CASSSLAAYSYEQYF.

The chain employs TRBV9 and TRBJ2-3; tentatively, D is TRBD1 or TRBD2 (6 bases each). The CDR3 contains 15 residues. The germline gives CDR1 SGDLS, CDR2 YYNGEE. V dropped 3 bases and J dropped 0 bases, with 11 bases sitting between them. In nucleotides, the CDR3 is TGTGCCAGCAGCGCTACAGGGACTAGCACAGATACGCAGTATTTT. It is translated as CASSATGTSTDTQYF.

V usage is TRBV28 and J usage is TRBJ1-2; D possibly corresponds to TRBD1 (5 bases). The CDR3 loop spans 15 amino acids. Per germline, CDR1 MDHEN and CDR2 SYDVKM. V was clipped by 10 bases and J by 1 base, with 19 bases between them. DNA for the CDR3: TGTGCCATAAGCAATGGGGGTCTGGGTAACTATGGCTACACCTTC. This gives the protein CAISNGGLGNYGYTF.

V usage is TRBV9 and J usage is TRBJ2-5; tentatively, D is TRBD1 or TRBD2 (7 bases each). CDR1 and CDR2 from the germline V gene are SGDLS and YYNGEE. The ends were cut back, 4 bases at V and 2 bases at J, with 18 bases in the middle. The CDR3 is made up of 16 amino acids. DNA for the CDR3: TGTGCCAGCAGCCCAGGGGGGGGGATGGGACAAGAGACCCAGTACTTC. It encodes CASSPGGGMGQETQYF.

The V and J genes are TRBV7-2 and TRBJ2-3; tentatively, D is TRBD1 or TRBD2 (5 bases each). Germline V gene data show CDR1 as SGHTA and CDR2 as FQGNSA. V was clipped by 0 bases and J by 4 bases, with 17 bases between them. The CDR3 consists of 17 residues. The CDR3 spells CASSLALVYEGPDTQYF. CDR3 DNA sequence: TGTGCCAGCAGCTTAGCGCTGGTCTATGAGGGGCCAGATACGCAGTATTTT.

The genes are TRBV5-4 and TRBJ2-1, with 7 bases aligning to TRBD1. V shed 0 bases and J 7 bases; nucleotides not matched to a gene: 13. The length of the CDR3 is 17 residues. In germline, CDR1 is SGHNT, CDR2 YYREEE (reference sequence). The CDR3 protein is CASSLGGNRGFVNEQFF. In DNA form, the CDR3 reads TGTGCCAGCAGCTTGGGGGGGAACAGGGGATTTGTAAATGAGCAGTTCTTC.

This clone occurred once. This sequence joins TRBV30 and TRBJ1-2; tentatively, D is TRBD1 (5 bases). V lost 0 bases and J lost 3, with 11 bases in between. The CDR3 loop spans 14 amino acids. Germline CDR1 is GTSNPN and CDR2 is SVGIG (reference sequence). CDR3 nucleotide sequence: TGTGCCTGGAGTGTCTCAGGGTTGGACTATGGCTACACCTTC. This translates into CAWSVSGLDYGYTF.

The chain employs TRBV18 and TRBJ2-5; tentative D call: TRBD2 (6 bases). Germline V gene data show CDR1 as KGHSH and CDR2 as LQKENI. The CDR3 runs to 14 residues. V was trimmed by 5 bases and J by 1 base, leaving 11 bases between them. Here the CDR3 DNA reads TGTGCCAGCTCAGCCCTGGGACTCCAAGAGACCCAGTACTTC. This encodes CASSALGLQETQYF.

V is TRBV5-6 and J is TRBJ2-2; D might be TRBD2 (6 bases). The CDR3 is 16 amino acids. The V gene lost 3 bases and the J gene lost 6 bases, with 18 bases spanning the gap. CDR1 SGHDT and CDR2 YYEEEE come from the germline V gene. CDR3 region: CASSWDGGIDAGELFF. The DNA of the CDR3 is TGTGCCAGCAGCTGGGACGGGGGTATAGACGCCGGGGAGCTGTTTTTT.

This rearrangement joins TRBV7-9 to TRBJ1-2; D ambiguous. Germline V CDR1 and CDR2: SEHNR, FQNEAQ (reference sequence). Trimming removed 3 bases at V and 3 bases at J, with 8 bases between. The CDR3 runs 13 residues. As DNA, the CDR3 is TGTGCCAGCAGCTTCAGCCTTTACTATGGCTACACCTTC. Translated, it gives CASSFSLYYGYTF.

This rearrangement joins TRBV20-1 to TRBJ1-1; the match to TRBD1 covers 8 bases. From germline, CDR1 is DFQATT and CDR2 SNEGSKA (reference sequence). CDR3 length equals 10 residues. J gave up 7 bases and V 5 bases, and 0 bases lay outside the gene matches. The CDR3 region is CSADRGEAFF. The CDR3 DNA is TGCAGTGCTGACAGGGGTGAAGCTTTCTTT.

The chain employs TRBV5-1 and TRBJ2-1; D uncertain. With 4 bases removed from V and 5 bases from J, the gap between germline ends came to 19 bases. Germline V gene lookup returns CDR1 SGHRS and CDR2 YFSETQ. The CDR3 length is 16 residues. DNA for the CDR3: TGCGCCAGCAGCCCCCATGGTCGGTCCGGCGACAATGAGCAGTTCTTC. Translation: CASSPHGRSGDNEQFF.

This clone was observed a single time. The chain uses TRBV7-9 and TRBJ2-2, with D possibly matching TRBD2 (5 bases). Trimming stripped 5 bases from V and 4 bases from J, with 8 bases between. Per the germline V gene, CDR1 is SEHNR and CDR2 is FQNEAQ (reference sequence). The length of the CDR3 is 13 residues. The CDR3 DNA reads TGTGCCAGCAGCCAGAGGGCCACCGGGGAGCTGTTTTTT. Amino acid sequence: CASSQRATGELFF.

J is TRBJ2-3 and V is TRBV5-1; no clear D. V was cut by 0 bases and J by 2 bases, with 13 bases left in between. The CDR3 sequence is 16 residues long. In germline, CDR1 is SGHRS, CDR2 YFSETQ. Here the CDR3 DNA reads TGCGCCAGCAGCTTGGGGATCTTCTCCCCCACAGATACGCAGTATTTT. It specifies CASSLGIFSPTDTQYF. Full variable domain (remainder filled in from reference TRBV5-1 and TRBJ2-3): KAGVTQTPRYLIKTRGQQVTLSCSPISGHRSVSWYQQTPGQGLQFLFEYFSETQRNKGNFPGRFSGRQFSNSRSEMNVSTLELGDSALYLCASSLGIFSPTDTQYFGPGTRLTVL.

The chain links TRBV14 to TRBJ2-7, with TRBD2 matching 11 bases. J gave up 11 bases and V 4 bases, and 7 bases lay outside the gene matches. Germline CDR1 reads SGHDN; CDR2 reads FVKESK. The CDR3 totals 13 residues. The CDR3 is CASSPSGRTLEYF. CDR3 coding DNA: TGTGCCAGCAGCCCTAGCGGGAGGACCCTGGAGTACTTC. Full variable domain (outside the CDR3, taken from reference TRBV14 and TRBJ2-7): EAGVTQFPSHSVIEKGQTVTLRCDPISGHDNLYWYRRVMGKEIKFLLHFVKESKQDESGMPNNRFLAERTGGTYSTLKVQPAELEDSGVYFCASSPSGRTLEYFGPGTRLTVT.

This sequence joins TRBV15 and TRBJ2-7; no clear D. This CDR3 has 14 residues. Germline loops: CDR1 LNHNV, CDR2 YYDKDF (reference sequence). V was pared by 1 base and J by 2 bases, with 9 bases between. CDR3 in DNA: TGTGCCACCAGCAGAGTGAGGCCCGCCTACGAGCAGTACTTC. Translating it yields CATSRVRPAYEQYF.

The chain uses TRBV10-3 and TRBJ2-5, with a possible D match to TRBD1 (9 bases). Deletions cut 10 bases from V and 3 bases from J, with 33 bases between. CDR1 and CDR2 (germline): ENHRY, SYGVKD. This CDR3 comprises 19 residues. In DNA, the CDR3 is TGTGCCACGTCATACCGGGACAGGGCCGAACTAGCGGAAGAAGAGACCCAGTACTTC. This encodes CATSYRDRAELAEEETQYF.

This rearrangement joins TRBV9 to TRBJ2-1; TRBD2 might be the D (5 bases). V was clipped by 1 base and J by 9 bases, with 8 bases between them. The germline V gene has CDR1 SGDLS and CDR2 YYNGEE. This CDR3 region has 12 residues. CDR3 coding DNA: TGTGCCAGCAGCGTATCTAGCAGTGAGCAGTTCTTC. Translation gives CASSVSSSEQFF.

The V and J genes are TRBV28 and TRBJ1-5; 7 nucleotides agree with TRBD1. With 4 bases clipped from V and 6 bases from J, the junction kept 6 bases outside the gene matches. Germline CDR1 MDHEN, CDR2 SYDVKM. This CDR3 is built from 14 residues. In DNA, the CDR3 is TGTGCCAGCAGTTCCCTCGACAGGGCTCAGCCCCAGCATTTT. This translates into CASSSLDRAQPQHF.

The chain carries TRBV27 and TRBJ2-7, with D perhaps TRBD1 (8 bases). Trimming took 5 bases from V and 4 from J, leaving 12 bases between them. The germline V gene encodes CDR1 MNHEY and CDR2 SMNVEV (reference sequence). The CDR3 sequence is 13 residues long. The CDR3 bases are TGTGCCAGCAGTACAGGGGGGGGTTACGAGCAGTACTTC. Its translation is CASSTGGGYEQYF.